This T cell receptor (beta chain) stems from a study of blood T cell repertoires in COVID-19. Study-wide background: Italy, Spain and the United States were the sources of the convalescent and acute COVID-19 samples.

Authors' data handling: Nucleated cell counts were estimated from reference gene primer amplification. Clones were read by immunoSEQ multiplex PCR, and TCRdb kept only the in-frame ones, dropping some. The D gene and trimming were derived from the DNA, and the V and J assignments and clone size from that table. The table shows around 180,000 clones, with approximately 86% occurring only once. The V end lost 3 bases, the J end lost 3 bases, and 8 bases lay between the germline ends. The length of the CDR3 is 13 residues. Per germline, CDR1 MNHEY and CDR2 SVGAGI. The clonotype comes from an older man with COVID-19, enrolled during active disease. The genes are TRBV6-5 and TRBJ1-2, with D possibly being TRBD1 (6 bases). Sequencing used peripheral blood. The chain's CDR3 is CASSYNRDYGYTF. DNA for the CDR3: TGTGCCAGCAGTTATAACAGGGACTATGGCTACACCTTC.